This TCR beta chain was captured in a study of human T cells and chemical hapten exposure. Trimming took 4 bases from V and 5 from J; bases not matched to a gene: 9. CDR3 size: 14 residues. Germline V gives CDR1 SQVTM, CDR2 ANQGSEA. MiXCR, run by TCRdb on the RACE reads, gives a single entry per CDR3 protein. Here the sample spans roughly 100,000 distinct CDR3 sequences, roughly 12% being singletons. Described time point: pre-sensitization, week 0. This sample's treatment: therapeutic diphenylcyclopropenone sensitization with weekly scalp DPC. V gene TRBV29-1 combines with J gene TRBJ2-7; 9 nucleotides agree with TRBD1. This specimen was whole blood, taken in connection with sensitization to the hapten diphenylcyclopropenone (DPC). The receptor was derived from a woman between 50 and 59 years old with alopecia areata. Some clones in this sample may be carry-over from other donors' samples. The CDR3 nucleotides are TGCAGCGTTGGTCCGGGACAGGGAATTGACGAGCAGTACTTC. Translated: CSVGPGQGIDEQYF.